This record looks at one T cell receptor beta chain sequence and its context. The sample originates from a study of cytomegalovirus exposure and HLA in healthy donors. It was with 60 Vbeta and 13 Jbeta primers that the PCR ran. Data came from immunoSEQ multiplex PCR; TCRdb stores just in-frame clones and leaves some out. The sample lists about 180,000 clones, just over 75% occurring once. CDR1 MNHEY and CDR2 SMNVEV come from the germline V gene (reference sequence). V was pared by 5 bases and J by 4 bases, with 4 bases of the junction left unmatched. CDR3 length: 13 residues. This TCR was sampled from a woman aged 60-70 years in good health and CMV-seropositive. V usage is TRBV27 and J usage is TRBJ2-7, with 8 bases matching TRBD2. Material for sequencing was PBMCs. The DNA of the CDR3 is TGTGCCAGCAGTACCGGGACTAGTTACGAGCAGTACTTC. Its protein product is CASSTGTSYEQYF.